This T cell receptor beta chain was captured in a study of T cells in Graves' hyperthyroidism and ophthalmopathy. There are many counts of this clonotype. Cells are PBMCs isolated from about 10 ml of fresh blood. RNA transcripts provided the source from which TCR beta CDR3 regions were amplified. The primer set for the first-round RT-PCR of the TCR CDR3 was HTBI. MiXCR, applied by TCRdb to the multiplex PCR reads, yields one record per CDR3 protein. The sample carries around 440,000 distinct CDR3 sequences, approximately 14% recorded once. This CDR3 has 13 amino acids. Germline V gene sequence: CDR1 LNHDA, CDR2 SQIVND (reference sequence). V shed 5 bases and J shed 0 bases, with 7 bases lying between them.

This clonotype originated in a woman aged 18-29 years with Graves' hyperthyroidism. The rearrangement joins TRBV19 to TRBJ2-5; D gene uncertain. Sequencing was performed on blood. The CDR3 spells CASSGQNQETQYF. CDR3 coding DNA: TGTGCCAGTAGTGGTCAGAACCAAGAGACCCAGTACTTC.